What follows describes a single TCR beta chain. The entry originates in a study of blood T cells in healthy people across ages. V shed 6 bases, J shed 9 bases, and the junction held 6 bases outside the gene matches. The CDR3 length is 14 residues. Germline CDR1 reads MNHEY; CDR2 reads SMNVEV (reference sequence). Alongside a J-beta primer mix, a sample-barcoded 5' primer served in a second PCR lasting roughly 7 to 11 cycles. TCRdb recomputed calls from the 5' RACE reads with MiXCR, one row per CDR3 protein. The sample lists hundreds of thousands of distinct CDR3 sequences, approximately 65% occurring once.

V gene TRBV27 combines with J gene TRBJ1-6; 9 bases line up with TRBD1. Sequenced: blood. This TCR came from a man aged 25 to 40 in good health. Here the CDR3 reads CASSLGTGISPLHF. The CDR3 nucleotides are TGTGCCAGCAGCCTTGGGACAGGGATTTCACCCCTCCACTTT.